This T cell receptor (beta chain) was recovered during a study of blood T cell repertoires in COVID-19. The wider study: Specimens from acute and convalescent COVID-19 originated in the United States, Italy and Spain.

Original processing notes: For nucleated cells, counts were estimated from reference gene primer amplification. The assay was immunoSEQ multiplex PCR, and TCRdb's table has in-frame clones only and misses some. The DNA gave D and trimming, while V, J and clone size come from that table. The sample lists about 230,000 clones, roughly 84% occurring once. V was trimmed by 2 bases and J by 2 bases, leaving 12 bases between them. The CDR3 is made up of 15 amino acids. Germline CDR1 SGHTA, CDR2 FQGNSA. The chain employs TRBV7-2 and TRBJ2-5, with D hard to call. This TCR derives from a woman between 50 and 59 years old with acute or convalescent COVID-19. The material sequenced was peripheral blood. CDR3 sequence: CASSLWLRSQETQYF. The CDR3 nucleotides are TGTGCCAGCAGCTTATGGCTCCGCTCTCAAGAGACCCAGTACTTC.